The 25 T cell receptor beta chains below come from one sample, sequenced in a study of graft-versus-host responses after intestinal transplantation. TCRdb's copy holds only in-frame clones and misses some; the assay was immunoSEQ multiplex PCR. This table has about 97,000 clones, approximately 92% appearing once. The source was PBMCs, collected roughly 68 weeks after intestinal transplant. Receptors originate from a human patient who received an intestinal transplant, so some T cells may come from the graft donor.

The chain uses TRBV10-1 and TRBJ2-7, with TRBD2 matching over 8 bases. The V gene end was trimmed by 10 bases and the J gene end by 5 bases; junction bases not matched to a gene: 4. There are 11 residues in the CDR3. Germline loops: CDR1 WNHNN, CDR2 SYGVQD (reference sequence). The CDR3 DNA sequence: TGCGCCACCTCCGGGAGGGACGAGCAGTACTTC. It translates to CATSGRDEQYF.

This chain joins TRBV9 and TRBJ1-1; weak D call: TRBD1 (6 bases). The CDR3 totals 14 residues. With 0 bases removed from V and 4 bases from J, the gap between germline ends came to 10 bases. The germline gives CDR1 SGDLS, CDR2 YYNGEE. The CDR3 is CASSVGGGGTEAFF. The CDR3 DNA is TGTGCCAGCAGCGTAGGCGGGGGCGGCACTGAAGCTTTCTTT.

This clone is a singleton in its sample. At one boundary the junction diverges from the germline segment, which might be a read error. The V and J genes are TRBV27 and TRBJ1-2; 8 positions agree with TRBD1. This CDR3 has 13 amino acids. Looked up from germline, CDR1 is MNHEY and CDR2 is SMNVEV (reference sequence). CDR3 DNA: TGTGCCAGCAGTCTATCAGGGGGCCTTGGCTACACCTTC. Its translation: CASSLSGGLGYTF.

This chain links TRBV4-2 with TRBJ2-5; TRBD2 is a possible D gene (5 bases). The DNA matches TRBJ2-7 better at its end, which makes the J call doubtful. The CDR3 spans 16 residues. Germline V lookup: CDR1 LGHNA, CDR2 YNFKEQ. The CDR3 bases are TGTGCCAGCAGCCAAGCCACCCGGGGAGTACCCTACGAGCAGTACTTC. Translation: CASSQATRGVPYEQYF.

In DNA form, the CDR3 reads TGTGCCATCAGTGACTTCTACGAGCAGTACTTC. Translating it yields CAISDFYEQYF. This chain links TRBV10-3 with TRBJ2-5; no firm D call. The J call may not be correct, given that the DNA end is closer to TRBJ2-7. This CDR3 spans 11 amino acids. Per germline, CDR1 ENHRY and CDR2 SYGVKD.

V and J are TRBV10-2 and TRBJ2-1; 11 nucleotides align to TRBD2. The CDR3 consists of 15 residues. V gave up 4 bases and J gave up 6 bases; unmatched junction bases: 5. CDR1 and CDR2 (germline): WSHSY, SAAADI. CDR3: CASSVGLAGINEQFF. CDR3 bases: TGCGCCAGCAGTGTCGGACTAGCGGGTATCAATGAGCAGTTCTTC.

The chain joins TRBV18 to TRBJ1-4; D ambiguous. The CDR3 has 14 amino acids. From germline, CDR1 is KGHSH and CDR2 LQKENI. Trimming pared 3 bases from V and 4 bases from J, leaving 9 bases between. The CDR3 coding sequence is TGTGCCAGCTCACCTTCCAGGAGTAATGAAAAACTGTTTTTT. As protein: CASSPSRSNEKLFF.

CDR3 DNA sequence: TGCGCCAGCAGTGGCGGGGGGGATGCAGATACGCAGTATTTT. As protein: CASSGGGDADTQYF. The chain carries TRBV10-1 and TRBJ2-3, with TRBD2 matching 9 bases. The V segment lost 4 bases and the J segment 4 bases; nucleotides outside the gene matches: 3. Germline V gene data show CDR1 as WNHNN and CDR2 as SYGVQD (reference sequence). This CDR3 contains 14 residues.

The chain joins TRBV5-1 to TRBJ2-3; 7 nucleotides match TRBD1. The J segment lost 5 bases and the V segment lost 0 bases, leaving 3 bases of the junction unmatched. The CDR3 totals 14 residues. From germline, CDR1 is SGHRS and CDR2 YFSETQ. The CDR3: CASSLGQGEDTQYF. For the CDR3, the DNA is TGCGCCAGCAGCTTGGGACAGGGAGAAGATACGCAGTATTTT.

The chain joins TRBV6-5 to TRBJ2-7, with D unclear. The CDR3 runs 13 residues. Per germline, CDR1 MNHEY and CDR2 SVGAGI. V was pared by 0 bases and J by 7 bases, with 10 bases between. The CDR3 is CASSYSRRAEQYF. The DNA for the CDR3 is TGTGCCAGCAGTTACTCGCGGCGAGCTGAGCAGTACTTC.

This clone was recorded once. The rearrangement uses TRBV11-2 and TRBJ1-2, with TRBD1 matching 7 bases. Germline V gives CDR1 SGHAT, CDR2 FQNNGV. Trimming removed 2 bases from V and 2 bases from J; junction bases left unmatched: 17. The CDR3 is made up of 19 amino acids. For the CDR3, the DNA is TGTGCCAGCAGCTTAAGGGTGGGGCAGGGGCTGACAGGGAACTATGGCTACACCTTC. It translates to CASSLRVGQGLTGNYGYTF. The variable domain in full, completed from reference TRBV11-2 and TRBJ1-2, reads EAGVAQSPRYKIIEKRQSVAFWCNPISGHATLYWYQQILGQGPKLLIQFQNNGVVDDSQLPKDRFSAERLKGVDSTLKIQPAKLEDSAVYLCASSLRVGQGLTGNYGYTFGSGTRLTVV.

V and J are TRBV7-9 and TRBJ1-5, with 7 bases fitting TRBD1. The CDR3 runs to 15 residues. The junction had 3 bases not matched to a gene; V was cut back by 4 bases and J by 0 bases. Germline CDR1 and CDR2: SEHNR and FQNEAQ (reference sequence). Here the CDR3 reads CASSWGTDSNQPQHF. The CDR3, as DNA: TGTGCCAGCAGCTGGGGGACAGATAGCAATCAGCCCCAGCATTTT. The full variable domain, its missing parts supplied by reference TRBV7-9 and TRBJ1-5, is DTGVSQNPRHKITKRGQNVTFRCDPISEHNRLYWYRQTLGQGPEFLTYFQNEAQLEKSRLLSDRFSAERPKGSFSTLEIQRTEQGDSAMYLCASSWGTDSNQPQHFGDGTRLSIL.

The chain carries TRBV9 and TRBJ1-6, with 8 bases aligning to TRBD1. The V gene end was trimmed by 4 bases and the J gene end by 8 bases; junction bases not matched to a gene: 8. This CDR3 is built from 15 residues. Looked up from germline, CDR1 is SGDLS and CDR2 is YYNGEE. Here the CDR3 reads CASSIRTGPDSPLHF. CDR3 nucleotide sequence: TGTGCCAGCAGCATTAGGACAGGGCCAGATTCACCCCTCCACTTT.

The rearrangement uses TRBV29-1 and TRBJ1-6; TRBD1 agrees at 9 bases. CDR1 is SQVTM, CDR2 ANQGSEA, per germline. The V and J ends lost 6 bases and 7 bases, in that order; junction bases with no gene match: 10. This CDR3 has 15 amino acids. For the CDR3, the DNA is TGCAGCGTCCGACTGACAGGGGGGACAAATTCACCCCTCCACTTT. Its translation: CSVRLTGGTNSPLHF.

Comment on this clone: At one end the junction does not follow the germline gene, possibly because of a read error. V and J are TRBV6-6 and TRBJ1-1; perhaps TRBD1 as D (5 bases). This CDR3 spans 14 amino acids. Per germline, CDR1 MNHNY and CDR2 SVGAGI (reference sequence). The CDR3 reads CASSDSGPVTEAFF. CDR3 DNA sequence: TGTGCCAGCAGTGACTCGGGACCTGTCACTGAAGCTTTCTTT.

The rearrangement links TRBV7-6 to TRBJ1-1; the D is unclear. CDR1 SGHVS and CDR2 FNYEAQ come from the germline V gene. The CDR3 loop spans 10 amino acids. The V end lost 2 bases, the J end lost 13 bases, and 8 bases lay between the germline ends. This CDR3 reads CASSLWVGFF. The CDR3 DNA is TGTGCCAGCAGCTTATGGGTTGGTTTCTTT. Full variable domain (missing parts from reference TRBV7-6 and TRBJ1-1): GAGVSQSPRYKVTKRGQDVALRCDPISGHVSLYWYRQALGQGPEFLTYFNYEAQQDKSGLPNDRFSAERPEGSISTLTIQRTEQRDSAMYRCASSLWVGFFGQGTRLTVV.

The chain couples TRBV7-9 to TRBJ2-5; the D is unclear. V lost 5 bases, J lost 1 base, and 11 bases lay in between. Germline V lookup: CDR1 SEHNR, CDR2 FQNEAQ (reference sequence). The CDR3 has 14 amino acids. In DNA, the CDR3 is TGTGCCAGCAGCCGTGCGGTGATCCAAGAGACCCAGTACTTC. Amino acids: CASSRAVIQETQYF.

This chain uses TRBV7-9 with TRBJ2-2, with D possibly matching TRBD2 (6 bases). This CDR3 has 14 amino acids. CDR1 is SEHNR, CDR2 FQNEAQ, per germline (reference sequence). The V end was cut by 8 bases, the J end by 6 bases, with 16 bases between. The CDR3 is CASPVEGWAGELFF. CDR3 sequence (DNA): TGTGCCAGCCCGGTGGAGGGGTGGGCCGGGGAGCTGTTTTTT.

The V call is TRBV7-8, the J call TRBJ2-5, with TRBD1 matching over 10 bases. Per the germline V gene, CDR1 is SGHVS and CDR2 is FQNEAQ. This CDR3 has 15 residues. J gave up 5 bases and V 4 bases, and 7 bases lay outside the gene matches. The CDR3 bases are TGTGCCAGCAGCTCCCAACCGGGACAGGGGGAGACCCAGTACTTC. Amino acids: CASSSQPGQGETQYF.

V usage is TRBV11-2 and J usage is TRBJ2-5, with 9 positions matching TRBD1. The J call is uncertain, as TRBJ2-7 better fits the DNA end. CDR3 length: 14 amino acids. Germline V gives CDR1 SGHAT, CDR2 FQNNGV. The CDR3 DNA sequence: TGTGCCAGCAGGACGAGGACAGGGGACCGCGAGCAGTACTTC. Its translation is CASRTRTGDREQYF.

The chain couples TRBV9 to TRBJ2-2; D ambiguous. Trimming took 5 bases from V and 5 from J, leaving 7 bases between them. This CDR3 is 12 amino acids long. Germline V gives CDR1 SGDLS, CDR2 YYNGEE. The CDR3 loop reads CASRGRTGELFF. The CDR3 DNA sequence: TGTGCCAGCAGGGGCCGAACCGGGGAGCTGTTTTTT.

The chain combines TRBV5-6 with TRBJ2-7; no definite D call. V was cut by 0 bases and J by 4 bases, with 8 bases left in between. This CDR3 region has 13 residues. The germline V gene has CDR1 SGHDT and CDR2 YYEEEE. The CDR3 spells CASSLALDYEQYF. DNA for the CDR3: TGTGCCAGCAGCTTGGCCTTGGATTACGAGCAGTACTTC.

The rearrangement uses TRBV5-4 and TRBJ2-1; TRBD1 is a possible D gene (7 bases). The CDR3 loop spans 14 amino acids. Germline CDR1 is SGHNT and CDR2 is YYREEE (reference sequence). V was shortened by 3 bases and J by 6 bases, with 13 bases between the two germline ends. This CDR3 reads CASSSRGVANEQFF. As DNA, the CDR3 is TGTGCCAGCAGCTCCAGGGGGGTTGCCAATGAGCAGTTCTTC.

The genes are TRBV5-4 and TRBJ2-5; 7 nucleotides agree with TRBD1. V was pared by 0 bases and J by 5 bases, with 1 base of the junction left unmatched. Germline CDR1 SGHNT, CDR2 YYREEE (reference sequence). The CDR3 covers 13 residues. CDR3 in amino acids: CASSLGQGETQYF. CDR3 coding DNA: TGTGCCAGCAGCTTGGGACAGGGTGAGACCCAGTACTTC.

This chain's CDR3 is CASRTGQLLYGYTF. Written as DNA, the CDR3 is TGTGCCAGCCGGACCGGACAGTTACTATATGGCTACACCTTC. The chain employs TRBV2 and TRBJ1-2, with D possibly being TRBD1 (6 bases). The V end was cut by 8 bases, the J end by 5 bases, with 18 bases between. The germline V gene has CDR1 SNHLY and CDR2 FYNNEI. The CDR3 has 14 residues.